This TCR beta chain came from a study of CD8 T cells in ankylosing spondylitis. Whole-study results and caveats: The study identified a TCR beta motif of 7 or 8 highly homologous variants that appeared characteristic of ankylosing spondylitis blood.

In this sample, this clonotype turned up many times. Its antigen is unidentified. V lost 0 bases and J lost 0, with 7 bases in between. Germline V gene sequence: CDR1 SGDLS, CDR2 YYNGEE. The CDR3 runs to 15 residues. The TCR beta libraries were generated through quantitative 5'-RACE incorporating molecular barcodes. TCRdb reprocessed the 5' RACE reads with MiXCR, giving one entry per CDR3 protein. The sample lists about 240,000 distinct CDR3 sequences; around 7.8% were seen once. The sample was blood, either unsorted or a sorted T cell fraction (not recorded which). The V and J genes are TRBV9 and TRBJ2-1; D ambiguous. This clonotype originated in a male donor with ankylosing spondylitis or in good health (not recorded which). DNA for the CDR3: TGTGCCAGCAGCGTAGGGCGGAGCTCCTACAATGAGCAGTTCTTC. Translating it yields CASSVGRSSYNEQFF.